Listed below are T cell receptor beta chains from one sample, sequenced in a study of blood T cell repertoires in COVID-19. Repertoires were generated with immunoSEQ multiplex PCR, while TCRdb's copy carries only in-frame clones and drops some. The table lists a few hundred thousand clones, roughly 84% of them singletons, with about 10% in the top ten. The specimen was peripheral blood. The receptors come from a woman older than 75 with COVID-19, enrolled during active disease. CDR3s include the opening cysteine and the closing phenylalanine or tryptophan. The D gene is left open where the match is weak. Only part of the rows carry a size: once, few, many, or a class if the clone is expanded.

d_gene,abundance,v_gene,j_gene,CDR3aa,CDR3nt
.,.,TRBV29-1,TRBJ2-3,CSVDPTGTDTQYF,TGCAGCGTAGACCCCACAGGCACAGATACGCAGTATTTT
.,.,TRBV7-9,TRBJ1-3,CASSLEGGAGNTIYF,TGTGCCAGCAGCTTGGAAGGAGGGGCTGGAAACACCATATATTTT
TRBD2,.,TRBV19,TRBJ2-1,CASSARIAGGLNEQFF,TGTGCCAGTAGTGCCCGGATAGCGGGGGGGCTTAATGAGCAGTTCTTC
TRBD1,.,TRBV9,TRBJ1-1,CASSVVESQGRAFF,TGTGCCAGCAGCGTAGTGGAGTCACAGGGGAGAGCTTTCTTT
TRBD2,.,TRBV5-8,TRBJ2-7,CASRRDYVGQYF,TGTGCCAGCAGAAGGGACTACGTCGGGCAGTACTTC
.,once,TRBV28,TRBJ1-3,CASSETPKFTIYF,TGTGCCAGCAGTGAGACACCCAAGTTTACCATATATTTT
TRBD2,.,TRBV6-5,TRBJ2-1,CASSLGGGPYNEQFF,TGTGCCAGCAGTCTTGGCGGGGGGCCCTACAATGAGCAGTTCTTC
.,.,TRBV28,TRBJ1-2,CASSLTPGGDGYTF,TGTGCCAGCAGTCTAACCCCGGGGGGGGATGGCTACACCTTC
.,few,TRBV6-5,TRBJ1-5,CASRMGADGNQPQHF,TGTGCCAGCAGGATGGGGGCGGATGGCAATCAGCCCCAGCATTTT
.,.,TRBV2,TRBJ1-5,CASSRSRGVQPQHF,TGTGCCAGCAGCCGCTCCCGGGGGGTTCAGCCCCAGCATTTT
TRBD1,once,TRBV6-5,TRBJ1-3,CASSLDRGGNTIYF,TGTGCCAGCAGTCTGGACAGGGGTGGAAACACCATATATTTT
.,once,TRBV7-9,TRBJ2-7,CASSLPGAEREQYF,TGTGCCAGCAGCTTACCAGGGGCCGAAAGAGAGCAGTACTTC
.,.,TRBV10-1,TRBJ1-5,CASTPHADKDQPQHF,TGCGCCAGCACCCCCCATGCTGACAAAGATCAGCCCCAGCATTTT
TRBD1,.,TRBV12-3/TRBV12-4,TRBJ1-5,CASSSRGRQPQHF,TGTGCCAGCAGTTCCAGGGGGCGGCAGCCCCAGCATTTT
.,.,TRBV14,TRBJ2-5,CASSPIMAGTQYF,TGTGCCAGCAGCCCGATTATGGCTGGGACCCAGTACTTC
.,.,TRBV9,TRBJ2-5,CASSPSTSGQETQYF,TGTGCCAGCAGCCCCTCCACGTCGGGGCAAGAGACCCAGTACTTC
.,.,TRBV18,TRBJ1-1,CASSPNTMNTEAFF,TGTGCCAGCTCACCCAACACTATGAACACTGAAGCTTTCTTT
.,.,TRBV5-1,TRBJ2-4,CASSFQGSQNIQYF,TGCGCCAGCAGCTTCCAGGGGAGTCAAAACATTCAGTACTTC
TRBD2,.,TRBV7-2,TRBJ2-5,CASSSGTSGGPVETQYF,TGTGCCAGCAGCTCGGGGACTAGCGGGGGTCCCGTGGAGACCCAGTACTTC
TRBD1,.,TRBV6-2/TRBV6-3,TRBJ1-5,CASSYLGQGFGQPQHF,TGTGCCAGCAGTTACCTGGGACAGGGGTTTGGGCAGCCCCAGCATTTT
.,.,TRBV18,TRBJ1-1,CASSQTTTEAFF,TGTGCCAGCTCACAAACTACTACAGAAGCTTTCTTT
.,.,TRBV28,TRBJ1-5,CASSQPGLGLNQPQHF,TGTGCCAGCAGTCAACCGGGACTGGGGCTTAATCAGCCCCAGCATTTT
.,.,TRBV18,TRBJ2-3,CASSPVTGSDTQYF,TGTGCCAGCTCACCAGTCACAGGTTCAGATACGCAGTATTTT
TRBD1,.,TRBV18,TRBJ1-1,CASSPLTGAYFEAFF,TGTGCCAGCTCACCATTGACAGGGGCTTACTTTGAAGCTTTCTTT
.,.,TRBV7-2,TRBJ2-2,CASSLSGGATGELFF,TGTGCCAGCAGCTTATCGGGGGGCGCTACCGGGGAGCTGTTTTTT
TRBD1,once,TRBV28,TRBJ2-1,CASSSQGVGDNEQFF,TGTGCCAGCAGTTCGCAGGGGGTAGGGGACAATGAGCAGTTCTTC
TRBD2,.,TRBV5-1,TRBJ2-1,CASSLATGGAFNEQFF,TGCGCCAGCAGCTTGGCCACGGGGGGGGCCTTCAATGAGCAGTTCTTC
TRBD2,.,TRBV7-2,TRBJ2-5,CASSLRRGGQETQYF,TGTGCCAGCAGCCTCCGGCGGGGGGGCCAAGAGACCCAGTACTTC
TRBD1,.,TRBV5-1,TRBJ2-4,CASSLGAQQGLGDIQYF,TGCGCCAGCAGCTTGGGGGCCCAACAGGGGTTGGGGGACATTCAGTACTTC
.,.,TRBV5-1,TRBJ1-1,CASSLKQLNTEAFF,TGCGCCAGCAGCTTGAAACAGCTGAACACTGAAGCTTTCTTT
TRBD1,.,TRBV7-2,TRBJ2-5,CASSSGQVFQETQYF,TGTGCCAGCAGCTCGGGACAGGTATTCCAAGAGACCCAGTACTTC
.,.,TRBV19,TRBJ1-3,CASSLQTASFSGNTIYF,TGTGCCAGTAGTTTGCAAACAGCTTCTTTCTCTGGAAACACCATATATTTT
TRBD1,.,TRBV24-1,TRBJ1-5,CATSDPDRGPNQPQHF,TGTGCCACCAGTGATCCTGACAGGGGGCCCAATCAGCCCCAGCATTTT